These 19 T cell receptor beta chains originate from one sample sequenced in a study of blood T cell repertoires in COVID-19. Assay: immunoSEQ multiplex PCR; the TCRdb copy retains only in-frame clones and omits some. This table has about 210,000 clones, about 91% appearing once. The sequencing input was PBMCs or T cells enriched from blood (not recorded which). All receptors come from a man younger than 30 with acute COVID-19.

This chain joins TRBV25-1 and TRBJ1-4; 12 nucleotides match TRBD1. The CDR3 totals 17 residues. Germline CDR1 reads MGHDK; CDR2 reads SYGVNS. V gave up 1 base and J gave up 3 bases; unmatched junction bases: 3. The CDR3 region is CASSEWGQGASNEKLFF. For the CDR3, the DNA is TGTGCCAGCAGTGAATGGGGACAGGGGGCCTCTAATGAAAAACTGTTTTTT.

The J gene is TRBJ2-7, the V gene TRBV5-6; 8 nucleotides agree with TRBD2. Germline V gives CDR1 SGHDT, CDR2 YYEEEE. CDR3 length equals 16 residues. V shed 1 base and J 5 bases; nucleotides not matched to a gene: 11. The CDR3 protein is CASSLFRGGRIDEQYF. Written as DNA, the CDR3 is TGTGCCAGCAGCTTGTTTCGCGGCGGGAGGATCGACGAGCAGTACTTC.

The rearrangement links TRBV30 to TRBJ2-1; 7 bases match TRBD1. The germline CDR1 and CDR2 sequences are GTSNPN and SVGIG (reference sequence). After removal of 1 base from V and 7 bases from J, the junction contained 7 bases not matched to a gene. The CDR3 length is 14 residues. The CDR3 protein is CAWSGSLTGNEQFF. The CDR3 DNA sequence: TGTGCCTGGAGTGGCAGCCTGACAGGGAATGAGCAGTTCTTC. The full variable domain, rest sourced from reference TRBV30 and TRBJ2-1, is SQTIHQWPATLVQPVGSPLSLECTVEGTSNPNLYWYRQAAGRGLQLLFYSVGIGQISSEVPQNLSASRPQDRQFILSSKKLLLSDSGFYLCAWSGSLTGNEQFFGPGTRLTVL.

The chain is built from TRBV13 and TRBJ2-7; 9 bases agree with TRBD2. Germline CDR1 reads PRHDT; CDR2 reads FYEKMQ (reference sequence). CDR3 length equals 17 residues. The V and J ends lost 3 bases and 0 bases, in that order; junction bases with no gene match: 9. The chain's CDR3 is CASSLGVAGVNSYEQYF. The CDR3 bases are TGTGCCAGCAGCTTGGGAGTAGCGGGAGTCAACTCCTACGAGCAGTACTTC.

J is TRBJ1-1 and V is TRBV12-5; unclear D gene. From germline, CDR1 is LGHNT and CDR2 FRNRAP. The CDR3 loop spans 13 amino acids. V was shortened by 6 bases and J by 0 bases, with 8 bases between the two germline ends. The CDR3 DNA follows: TGTGCTAGTGGGGCCCGCCTGAACACTGAAGCTTTCTTT. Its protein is CASGARLNTEAFF.

This CDR3 is CASSFGTPGYEQYF. In DNA, the CDR3 is TGTGCCAGCAGCTTCGGCACGCCGGGCTACGAGCAGTACTTC. The genes are TRBV5-6 and TRBJ2-7; D unresolved. Germline V gives CDR1 SGHDT, CDR2 YYEEEE. Deletions cut 2 bases from V and 3 bases from J, with 12 bases between. The CDR3 totals 14 residues.

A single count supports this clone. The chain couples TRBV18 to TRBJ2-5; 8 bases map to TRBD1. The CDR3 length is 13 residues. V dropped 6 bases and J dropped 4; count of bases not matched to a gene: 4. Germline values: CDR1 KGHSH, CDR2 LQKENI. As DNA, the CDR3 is TGTGCCAGCTCGACAGGGGTGGGAGAGACCCAGTACTTC. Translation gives CASSTGVGETQYF.

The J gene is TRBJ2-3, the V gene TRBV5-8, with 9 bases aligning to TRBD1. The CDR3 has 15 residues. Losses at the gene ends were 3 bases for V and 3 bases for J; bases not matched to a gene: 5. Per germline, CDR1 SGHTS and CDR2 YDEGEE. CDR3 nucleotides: TGTGCCAGCAGCTACCCCGGACAGGGGACAGATACGCAGTATTTT. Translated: CASSYPGQGTDTQYF.

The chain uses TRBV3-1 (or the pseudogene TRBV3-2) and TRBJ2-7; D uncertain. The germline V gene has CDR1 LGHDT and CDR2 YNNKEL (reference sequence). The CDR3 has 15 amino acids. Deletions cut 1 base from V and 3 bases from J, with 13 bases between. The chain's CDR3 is CASSQGIEGGYEQYF. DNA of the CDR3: TGTGCCAGCAGCCAAGGGATTGAAGGCGGCTACGAGCAGTACTTC.

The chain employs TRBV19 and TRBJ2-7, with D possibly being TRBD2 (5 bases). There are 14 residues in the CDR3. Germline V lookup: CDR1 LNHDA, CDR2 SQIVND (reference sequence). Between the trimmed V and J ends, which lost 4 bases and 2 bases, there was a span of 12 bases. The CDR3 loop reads CASSTGFGTYEQYF. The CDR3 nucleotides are TGTGCCAGTAGTACGGGATTCGGCACCTACGAGCAGTACTTC.

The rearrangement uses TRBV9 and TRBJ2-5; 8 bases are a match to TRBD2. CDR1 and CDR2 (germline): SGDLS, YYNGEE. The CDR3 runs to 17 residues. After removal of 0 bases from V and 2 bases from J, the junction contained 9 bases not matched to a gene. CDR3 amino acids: CASSVEVLAGTQETQYF. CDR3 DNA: TGTGCCAGCAGCGTAGAGGTGTTAGCGGGAACTCAAGAGACCCAGTACTTC.

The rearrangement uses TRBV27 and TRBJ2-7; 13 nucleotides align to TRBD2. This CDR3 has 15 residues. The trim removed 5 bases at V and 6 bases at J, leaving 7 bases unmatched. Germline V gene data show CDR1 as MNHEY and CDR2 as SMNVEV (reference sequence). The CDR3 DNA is TGTGCCAGCAGTCTCCAAGGACTAGCGGGAGCCGAGCAGTACTTC. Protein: CASSLQGLAGAEQYF.

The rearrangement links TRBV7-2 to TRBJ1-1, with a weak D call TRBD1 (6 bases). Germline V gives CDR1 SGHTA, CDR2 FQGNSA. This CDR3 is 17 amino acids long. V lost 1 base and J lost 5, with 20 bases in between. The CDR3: CASSLGEGVILGTEAFF. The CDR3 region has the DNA TGTGCCAGCAGCTTAGGAGAGGGGGTCATCCTAGGGACTGAAGCTTTCTTT.

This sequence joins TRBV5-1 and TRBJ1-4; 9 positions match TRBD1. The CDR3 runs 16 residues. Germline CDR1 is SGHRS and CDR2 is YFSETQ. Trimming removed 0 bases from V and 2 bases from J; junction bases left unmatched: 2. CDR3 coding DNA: TGCGCCAGCAGCTTGGTGGGACAGGGCACTAATGAAAAACTGTTTTTT. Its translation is CASSLVGQGTNEKLFF.

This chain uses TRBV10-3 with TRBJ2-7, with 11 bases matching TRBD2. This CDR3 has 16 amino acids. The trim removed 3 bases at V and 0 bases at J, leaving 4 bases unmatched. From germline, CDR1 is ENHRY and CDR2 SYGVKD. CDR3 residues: CAISELAGVSSYEQYF. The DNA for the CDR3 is TGTGCCATCAGTGAACTAGCGGGAGTGAGCTCCTACGAGCAGTACTTC.

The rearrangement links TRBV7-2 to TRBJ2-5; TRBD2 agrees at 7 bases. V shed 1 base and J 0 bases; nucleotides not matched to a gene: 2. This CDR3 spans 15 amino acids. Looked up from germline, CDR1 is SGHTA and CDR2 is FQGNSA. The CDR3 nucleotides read TGTGCCAGCAGCTTAGGGGGAGGGAACCAAGAGACCCAGTACTTC. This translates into CASSLGGGNQETQYF.

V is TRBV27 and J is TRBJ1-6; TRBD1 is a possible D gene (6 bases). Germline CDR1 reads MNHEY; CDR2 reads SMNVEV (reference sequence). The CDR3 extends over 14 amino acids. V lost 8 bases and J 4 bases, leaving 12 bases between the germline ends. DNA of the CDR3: TGTGCCAGCCGAGCGCAGGGGTATAATTCACCCCTCCACTTT. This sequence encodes CASRAQGYNSPLHF.

CDR3 sequence reads: CASSYRANYGYTF. The CDR3 region has the DNA TGTGCCAGCAGTTACCGGGCTAACTATGGCTACACCTTC. The chain uses TRBV6-5 and TRBJ1-2, with D unclear. Trimming removed 2 bases at V and 0 bases at J, with 4 bases between. The CDR3 length is 13 residues. Germline V gives CDR1 MNHEY, CDR2 SVGAGI.

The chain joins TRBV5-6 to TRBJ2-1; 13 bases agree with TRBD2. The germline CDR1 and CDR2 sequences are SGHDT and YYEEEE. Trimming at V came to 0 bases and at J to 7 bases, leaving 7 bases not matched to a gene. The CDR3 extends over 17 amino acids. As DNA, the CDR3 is TGTGCCAGCAGCTTGGGACTAGCGGGAGGTTTCGGGAATGAGCAGTTCTTC. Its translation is CASSLGLAGGFGNEQFF.